This TCR beta chain was retrieved from a study of OX40 agonist ivuxolimab in advanced cancers. Whole-study results and caveats: CD8+ T cells were the subset that, on average, had more expanded clones than CD4+.

This clone showed up just once. Its antigen remains unidentified. Only in-frame clones appear in the TCRdb table, and some are missing; sequencing was by immunoSEQ multiplex PCR. The sample contains about 70,000 clones, approximately 85% of which appear only once. The germline V and J ends were trimmed by 0 bases and 7 bases, with 4 bases remaining between them. CDR3 length: 10 residues. Germline CDR1 and CDR2: SQVTM and ANQGSEA. Material: CD4+ or CD8+ T cells sorted from blood, obtained in a trial of the OX40 agonist ivuxolimab. The chain joins TRBV29-1 to TRBJ2-7; D remains ambiguous. The sequence was obtained from an adult with an advanced solid tumor such as melanoma, head and neck, liver or kidney cancer. In DNA, the CDR3 is TGCAGCGTTGAAGAAGGGGAGCAGTACTTC. Its protein product is CSVEEGEQYF.